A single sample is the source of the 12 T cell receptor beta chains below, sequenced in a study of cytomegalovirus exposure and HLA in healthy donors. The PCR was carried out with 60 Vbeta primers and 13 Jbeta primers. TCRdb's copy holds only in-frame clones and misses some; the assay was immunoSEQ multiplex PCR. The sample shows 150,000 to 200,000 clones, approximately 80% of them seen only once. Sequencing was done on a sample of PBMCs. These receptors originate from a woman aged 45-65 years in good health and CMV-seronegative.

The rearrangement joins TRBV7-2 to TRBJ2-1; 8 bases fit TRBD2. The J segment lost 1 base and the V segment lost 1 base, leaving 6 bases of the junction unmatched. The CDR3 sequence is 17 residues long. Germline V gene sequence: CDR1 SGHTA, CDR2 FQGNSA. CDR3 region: CASSLVSGRGSYNEQFF. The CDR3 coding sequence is TGTGCCAGCAGCTTAGTGAGCGGGAGAGGGTCCTACAATGAGCAGTTCTTC. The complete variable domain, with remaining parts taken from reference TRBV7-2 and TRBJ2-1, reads GAGVSQSPSNKVTEKGKDVELRCDPISGHTALYWYRQSLGQGLEFLIYFQGNSAPDKSGLPSDRFSAERTGGSVSTLTIQRTQQEDSAVYLCASSLVSGRGSYNEQFFGPGTRLTVL.

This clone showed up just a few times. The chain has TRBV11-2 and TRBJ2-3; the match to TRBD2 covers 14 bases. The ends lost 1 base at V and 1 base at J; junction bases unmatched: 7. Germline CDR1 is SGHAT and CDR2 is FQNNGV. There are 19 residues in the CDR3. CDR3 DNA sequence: TGTGCCAGCAGCTTAGCATCCGGGACTAGCGGGGGAGGCACAGATACGCAGTATTTT. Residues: CASSLASGTSGGGTDTQYF.

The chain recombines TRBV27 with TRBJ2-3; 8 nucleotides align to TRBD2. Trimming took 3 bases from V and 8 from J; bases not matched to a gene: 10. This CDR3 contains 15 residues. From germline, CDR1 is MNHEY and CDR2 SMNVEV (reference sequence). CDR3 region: CASSFSGVISGTQYF. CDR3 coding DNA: TGTGCCAGCAGTTTTAGCGGGGTGATCTCAGGTACGCAGTATTTT.

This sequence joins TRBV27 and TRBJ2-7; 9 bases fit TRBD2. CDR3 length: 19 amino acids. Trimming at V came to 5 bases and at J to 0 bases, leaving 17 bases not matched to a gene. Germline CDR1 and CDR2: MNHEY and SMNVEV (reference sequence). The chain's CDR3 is CASSLHTSFLAGSSYEQYF. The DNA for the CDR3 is TGTGCCAGCAGTCTACATACCTCTTTCCTAGCGGGGAGCTCCTACGAGCAGTACTTC.

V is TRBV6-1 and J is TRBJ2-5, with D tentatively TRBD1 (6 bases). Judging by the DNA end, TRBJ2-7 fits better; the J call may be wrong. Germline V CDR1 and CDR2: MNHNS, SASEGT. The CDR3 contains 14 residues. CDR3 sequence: CASSADDRFYEQYF. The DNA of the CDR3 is TGTGCCAGCAGTGCCGATGACAGGTTCTACGAGCAGTACTTC.

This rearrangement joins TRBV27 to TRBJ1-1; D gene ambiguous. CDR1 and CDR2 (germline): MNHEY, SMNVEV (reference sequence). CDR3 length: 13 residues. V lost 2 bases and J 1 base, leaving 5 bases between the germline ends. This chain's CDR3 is CASSLAENTEAFF. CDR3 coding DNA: TGTGCCAGCAGTTTAGCGGAGAACACTGAAGCTTTCTTT.

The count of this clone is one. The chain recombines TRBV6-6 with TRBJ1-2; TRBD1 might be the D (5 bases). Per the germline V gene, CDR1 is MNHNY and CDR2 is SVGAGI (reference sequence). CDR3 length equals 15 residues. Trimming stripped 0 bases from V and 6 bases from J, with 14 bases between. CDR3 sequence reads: CASSYSRGTMDGYTF. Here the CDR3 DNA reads TGTGCCAGCAGTTACTCGCGGGGGACTATGGATGGCTACACCTTC.

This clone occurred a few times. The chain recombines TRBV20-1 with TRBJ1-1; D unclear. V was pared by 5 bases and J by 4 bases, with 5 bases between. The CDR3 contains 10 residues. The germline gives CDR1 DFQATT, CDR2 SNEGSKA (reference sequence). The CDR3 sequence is CSALATEAFF. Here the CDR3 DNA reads TGCAGTGCTTTGGCCACTGAAGCTTTCTTT.

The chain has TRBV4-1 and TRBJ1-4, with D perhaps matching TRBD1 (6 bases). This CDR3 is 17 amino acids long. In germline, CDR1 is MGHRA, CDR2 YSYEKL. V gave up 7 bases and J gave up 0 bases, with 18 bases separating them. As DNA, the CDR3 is TGCGCCAGCAAGGAGGGGCCGGGGGGCTCAACTAATGAAAAACTGTTTTTT. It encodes CASKEGPGGSTNEKLFF.

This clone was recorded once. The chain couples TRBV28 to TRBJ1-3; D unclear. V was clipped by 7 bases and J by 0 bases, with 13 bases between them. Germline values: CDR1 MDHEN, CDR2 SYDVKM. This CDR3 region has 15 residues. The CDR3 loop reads CASTQVRISGNTIYF. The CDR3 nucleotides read TGTGCCAGCACCCAGGTCAGGATCTCTGGAAACACCATATATTTT.

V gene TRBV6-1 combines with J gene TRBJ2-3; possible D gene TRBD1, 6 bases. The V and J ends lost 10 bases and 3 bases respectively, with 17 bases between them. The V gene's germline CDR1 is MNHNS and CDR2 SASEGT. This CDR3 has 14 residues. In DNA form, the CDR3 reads TGTGCCACCTTGGGCAGGGGATGGACAGATACGCAGTATTTT. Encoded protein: CATLGRGWTDTQYF.

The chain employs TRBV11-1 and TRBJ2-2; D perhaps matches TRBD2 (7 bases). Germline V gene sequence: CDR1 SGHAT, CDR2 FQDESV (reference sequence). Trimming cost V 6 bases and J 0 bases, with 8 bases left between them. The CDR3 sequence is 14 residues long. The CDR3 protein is CASRRGPNTGELFF. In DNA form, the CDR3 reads TGTGCCAGCAGGCGGGGGCCGAACACCGGGGAGCTGTTTTTT.